Below, 8 T cell receptor beta chains from the same sample are listed, as sequenced in a study of T cell responses to AZD1222 COVID-19 vaccine. This table comes from immunoSEQ multiplex PCR, and its TCRdb copy is limited to in-frame clones, with some not included. The sample records about 120,000 clones, 75% to 90% being singletons. The sequencing used peripheral blood, collected on day 0 of AZD1222 vaccination. These receptors were obtained from an adult in good health.

The chain has TRBV19 and TRBJ1-3; TRBD1 agrees at 7 bases. The V segment lost 5 bases and the J segment 2 bases; nucleotides outside the gene matches: 15. Germline values: CDR1 LNHDA, CDR2 SQIVND (reference sequence). The CDR3 runs 18 residues. The chain's CDR3 is CASSPETRDSVTGNTIYF. The CDR3 DNA reads as TGTGCCAGTAGTCCAGAGACCCGGGACAGCGTTACTGGAAACACCATATATTTT.

The CDR3 loop reads CASSRPRGEQETQYF. The DNA of the CDR3 is TGTGCCAGCAGCCGTCCTCGGGGGGAGCAAGAGACCCAGTACTTC. The chain combines TRBV5-4 with TRBJ2-5; 7 bases are shared with TRBD2. With 4 bases clipped from V and 2 bases from J, the junction kept 8 bases outside the gene matches. Germline V lookup: CDR1 SGHNT, CDR2 YYREEE (reference sequence). This CDR3 contains 15 residues.

This sequence joins TRBV19 and TRBJ2-3, with D perhaps TRBD1 (6 bases). The germline V and J ends were trimmed by 6 bases and 3 bases, with 16 bases remaining between them. The CDR3 sequence is 15 residues long. CDR1 and CDR2 (germline): LNHDA, SQIVND (reference sequence). The CDR3 DNA sequence: TGTGCCAGTAGGAAAGAGGGACAAGGGACAGATACGCAGTATTTT. Amino acid sequence: CASRKEGQGTDTQYF.

This chain uses TRBV27 with TRBJ1-2; TRBD1 matches at 7 bases. Germline CDR1 reads MNHEY; CDR2 reads SMNVEV (reference sequence). The trim removed 0 bases at V and 8 bases at J, leaving 6 bases unmatched. The CDR3 totals 14 residues. CDR3 in amino acids: CASSLSGGAHGYTF. DNA of the CDR3: TGTGCCAGCAGTTTATCAGGGGGCGCCCACGGCTACACCTTC.

The rearrangement joins TRBV5-1 to TRBJ2-2, with 14 bases aligning to TRBD2. The CDR3 runs 16 residues. Germline trimming cut 4 bases from V and 4 bases from J; bases unmatched to any gene: 3. From germline, CDR1 is SGHRS and CDR2 YFSETQ. CDR3 sequence: CASSTGTSGSTGELFF. CDR3 in DNA: TGCGCCAGCAGCACCGGGACTAGCGGGAGCACCGGGGAGCTGTTTTTT.

The genes are TRBV11-1 and TRBJ2-1, with 9 nucleotides matching TRBD1. Germline V gene sequence: CDR1 SGHAT, CDR2 FQDESV (reference sequence). Trimming removed 6 bases from V and 2 bases from J; junction bases left unmatched: 5. The CDR3 is 15 amino acids. The CDR3 region has the DNA TGTGCCAGCAGTCTAAGGGACAGGGCCTACAATGAGCAGTTCTTC. Translation: CASSLRDRAYNEQFF.

The V and J genes are TRBV29-1 and TRBJ2-1; 9 bases agree with TRBD1. The V segment lost 0 bases and the J segment 6 bases; nucleotides outside the gene matches: 9. Germline V gives CDR1 SQVTM, CDR2 ANQGSEA. This CDR3 comprises 16 residues. CDR3 region: CSVEDPDLQGANEQFF. CDR3 nucleotide sequence: TGCAGCGTTGAAGATCCTGACCTACAGGGGGCCAATGAGCAGTTCTTC.

This clone was picked up a small number of times. This chain connects TRBV7-2 to TRBJ1-4; possibly TRBD1 for D (5 bases). In germline, CDR1 is SGHTA, CDR2 FQGNSA. V lost 5 bases and J 7 bases, leaving 14 bases between the germline ends. CDR3 length: 14 amino acids. CDR3 DNA: TGTGCCAGCAGCATCCGGGGCGGAGGTGAAAAACTGTTTTTT. Translation gives CASSIRGGGEKLFF.